This T cell receptor beta chain is from a study of tumor-infiltrating lymphocytes in oesophageal squamous cell carcinoma. The germline V and J ends were trimmed by 5 bases and 2 bases, with 20 bases remaining between them. The CDR3 runs 17 residues. Germline CDR1 SGHVS, CDR2 FQNEAQ. A few counts support this clonotype. TCRdb reprocessed the PCR reads with MiXCR, giving one entry per CDR3 protein. The profile shows approximately 19,000 distinct CDR3 sequences, 45% to 55% of them singletons. Material: esophageal tumor tissue. The V and J genes are TRBV7-8 and TRBJ2-3, with D unresolved. The receptor comes from a male donor with esophageal squamous cell carcinoma. The CDR3 sequence is CASSRAHRGGHTDTQYF. DNA of the CDR3: TGTGCCAGCAGCCGAGCCCATCGAGGTGGGCACACAGATACGCAGTATTTT.